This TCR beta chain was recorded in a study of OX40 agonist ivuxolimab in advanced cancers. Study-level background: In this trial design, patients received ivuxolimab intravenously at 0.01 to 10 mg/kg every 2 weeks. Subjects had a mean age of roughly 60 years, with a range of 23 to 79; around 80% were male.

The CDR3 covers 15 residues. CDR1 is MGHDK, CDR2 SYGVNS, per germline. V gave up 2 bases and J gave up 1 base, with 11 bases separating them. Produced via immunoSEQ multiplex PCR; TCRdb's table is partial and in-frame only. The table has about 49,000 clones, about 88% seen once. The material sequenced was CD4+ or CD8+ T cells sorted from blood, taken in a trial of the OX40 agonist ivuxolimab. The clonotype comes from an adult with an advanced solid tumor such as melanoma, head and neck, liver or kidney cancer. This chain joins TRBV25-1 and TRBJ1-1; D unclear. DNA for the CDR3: TGTGCCAGCAGTGAAGAGTACCCCCCGAACACTGAAGCTTTCTTT. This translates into CASSEEYPPNTEAFF.